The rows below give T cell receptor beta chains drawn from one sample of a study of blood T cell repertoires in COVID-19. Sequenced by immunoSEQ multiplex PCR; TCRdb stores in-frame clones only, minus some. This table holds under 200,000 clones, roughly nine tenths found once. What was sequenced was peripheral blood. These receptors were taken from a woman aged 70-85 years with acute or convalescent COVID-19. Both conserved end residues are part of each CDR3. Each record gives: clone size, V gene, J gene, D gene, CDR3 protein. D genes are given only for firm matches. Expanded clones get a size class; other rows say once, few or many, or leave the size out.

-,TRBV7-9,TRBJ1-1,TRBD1,CASSLAQGAGSEAFF
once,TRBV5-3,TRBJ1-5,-,CARSLPGHHSNQPQHF
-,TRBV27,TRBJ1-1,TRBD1,CASTRTGGFTEAFF
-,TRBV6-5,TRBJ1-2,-,CASSYSRTRSPGGYTF
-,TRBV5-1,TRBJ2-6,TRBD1,CASSSRTGSSGANVLTF
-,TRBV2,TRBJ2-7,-,CASSEAGRSTYEQYF
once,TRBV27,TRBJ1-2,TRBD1,CASSSNGQEANYGYTF
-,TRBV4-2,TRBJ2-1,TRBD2,CASSQEGGLAGFYNEQFF
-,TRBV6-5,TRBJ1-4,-,CASGRGDATNEKLFF
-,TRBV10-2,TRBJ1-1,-,CASSEDMRTVNTEAFF
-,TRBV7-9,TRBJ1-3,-,CASSLLQGTGNTIYF
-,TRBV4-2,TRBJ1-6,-,CASSQGNRDTRSPLHF
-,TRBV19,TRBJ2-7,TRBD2,CASSIGLAGSYEQYF
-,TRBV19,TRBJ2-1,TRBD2,CASSRQPGLGVGEQFF
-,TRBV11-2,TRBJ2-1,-,CASRRDTSREQFF
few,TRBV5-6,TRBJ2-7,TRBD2,CASSLRTSGGAHEQYF
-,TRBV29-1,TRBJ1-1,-,CSVESGLNTEAFF
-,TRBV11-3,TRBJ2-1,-,CASSLGASAYNEQFF
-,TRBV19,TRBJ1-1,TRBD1,CASTDRGHVGF
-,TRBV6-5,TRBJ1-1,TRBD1,CASSTRQGADTEAFF
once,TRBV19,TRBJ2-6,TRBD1,CASALKTGAGANVLTF
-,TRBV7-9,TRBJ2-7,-,CASSSSQGHEQYF
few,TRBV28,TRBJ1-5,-,CASSPGQMNQPQHF
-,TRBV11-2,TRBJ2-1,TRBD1,CASSARDRGNEQFF
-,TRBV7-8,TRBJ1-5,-,CASSSTYQPQHF
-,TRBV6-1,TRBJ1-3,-,CASSERQRGNTIYF
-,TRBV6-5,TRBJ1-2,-,CASSYVGQNYGYTF
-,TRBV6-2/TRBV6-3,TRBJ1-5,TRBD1,CASSFRQGQVIGNQPQHF
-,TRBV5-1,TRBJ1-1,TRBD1,CASSQRTGRDTEAFF
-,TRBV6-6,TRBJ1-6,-,CASSAPGKDSPLHF
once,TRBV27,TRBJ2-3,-,CASSFHTEPDTQYF
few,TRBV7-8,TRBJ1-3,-,CASSLSLVGSSGNTIYF
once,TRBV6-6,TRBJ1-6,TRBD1,CASIGTGVTPLHF
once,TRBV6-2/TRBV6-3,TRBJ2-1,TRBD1,CASSQYRDRGYNEQFF
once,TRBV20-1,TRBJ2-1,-,CSARTGIEQFF
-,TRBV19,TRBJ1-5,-,CASGWWGGNQPQHF
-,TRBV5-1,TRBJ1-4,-,CASSMTPTGTNEKLFF
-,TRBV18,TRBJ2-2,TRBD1,CASSPEQGAGELFF
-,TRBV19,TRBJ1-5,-,CASSLQGLGQPQHF
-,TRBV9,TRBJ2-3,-,CASRGTGFTDTQYF
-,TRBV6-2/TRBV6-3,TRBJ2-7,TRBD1,CASSYFSRQGATKQYF
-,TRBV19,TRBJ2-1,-,CASSIHLARLDNEQFF
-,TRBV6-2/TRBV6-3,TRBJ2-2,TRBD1,CASSSRQGYAGELFF